The 25 T cell receptor beta chains presented below share a single source sample, sequenced in a study of blood T cell repertoires in COVID-19. Clones were sequenced by immunoSEQ multiplex PCR, and TCRdb holds only the in-frame ones, with some missing. The data contain some 500,000 clones, 85% to 90% of them singletons. The sequencing sample was made of peripheral blood. Every receptor here comes from a woman aged 45-60 years with COVID-19, enrolled during active disease.

V gene TRBV6-1 combines with J gene TRBJ1-1; perhaps TRBD1 as D (6 bases). The V end was cut by 4 bases, the J end by 1 base, with 16 bases between. Germline V gene data show CDR1 as MNHNS and CDR2 as SASEGT. This CDR3 has 16 residues. CDR3 amino acids: CASSVYRERGNTEAFF. CDR3 sequence (DNA): TGTGCCAGCAGTGTGTACAGGGAGAGAGGGAACACTGAAGCTTTCTTT.

V usage is TRBV15 and J usage is TRBJ2-1; the D is unclear. This CDR3 contains 13 residues. In germline, CDR1 is LNHNV, CDR2 YYDKDF (reference sequence). The V end lost 0 bases, the J end lost 4 bases, and 4 bases lay between the germline ends. CDR3: CATSRDPYNEQFF. The DNA of the CDR3 is TGTGCCACCAGCAGAGATCCATACAATGAGCAGTTCTTC.

V usage is TRBV30 and J usage is TRBJ1-4, with a tentative D call TRBD1 (5 bases). The CDR3 is 15 amino acids. The germline CDR1 and CDR2 sequences are GTSNPN and SVGIG (reference sequence). V was clipped by 1 base and J by 7 bases, with 16 bases between them. This CDR3 is CAWSEVTVGGEKLFF. CDR3 nucleotides: TGTGCCTGGAGTGAAGTGACAGTGGGGGGTGAAAAACTGTTTTTT.

The chain couples TRBV6-1 to TRBJ2-7; the D gene is possibly TRBD1 (6 bases). Germline V gene sequence: CDR1 MNHNS, CDR2 SASEGT. V lost 2 bases to trimming and J lost 7 bases, with 9 bases between them. The CDR3 consists of 12 residues. Here the CDR3 DNA reads TGTGCCAGCAGTGAATCAACAGGGGAGCAGTACTTC. Translated: CASSESTGEQYF.

The rearrangement links TRBV5-4 to TRBJ2-6, with TRBD2 as a possible D gene (6 bases). Trimming removed 4 bases from V and 2 bases from J, with 13 bases in between. The CDR3 loop spans 16 amino acids. Germline CDR1 is SGHNT and CDR2 is YYREEE (reference sequence). The CDR3 spells CASSRGSGAGANVLTF. CDR3 DNA sequence: TGTGCCAGCAGCCGGGGGTCAGGTGCTGGGGCCAACGTCCTGACTTTC.

This clone was detected only once. The chain employs TRBV7-3 and TRBJ2-3, with TRBD2 matching over 12 bases. This CDR3 has 16 residues. The germline gives CDR1 SGHTA, CDR2 FQGTGA. J lost 1 base, V lost 4 bases, and 3 bases had no gene match. The CDR3 sequence is CASSSLAGGGTDTQYF. The CDR3 DNA reads as TGTGCCAGCAGCTCCCTAGCGGGGGGGGGCACAGATACGCAGTATTTT.

The rearrangement links TRBV15 to TRBJ2-3; weak D call: TRBD2 (6 bases). The CDR3 is 17 residues long. Germline V gene data show CDR1 as LNHNV and CDR2 as YYDKDF (reference sequence). The germline V and J ends were trimmed by 0 bases and 1 base, with 14 bases remaining between them. CDR3 in DNA: TGTGCCACCAGCAGAGAGCGGGGCGGGTCGCGCACAGATACGCAGTATTTT. This gives the protein CATSRERGGSRTDTQYF.

About this clone: Within the sample, other DNA sequences also encode this same CDR3. V gene TRBV9 combines with J gene TRBJ2-5, with D perhaps matching TRBD2 (6 bases). Germline assignment: CDR1 SGDLS and CDR2 YYNGEE. The V end lost 2 bases, the J end lost 4 bases, and 12 bases lay between the germline ends. This CDR3 is 14 amino acids long. The CDR3 DNA sequence: TGTGCCAGCAGCGTTGGGGGGTTCCGAGAGACCCAGTACTTC. As protein: CASSVGGFRETQYF. Using reference TRBV9 and TRBJ2-5 for the parts outside the CDR3, the full variable domain is DSGVTQTPKHLITATGQRVTLRCSPRSGDLSVYWYQQSLDQGLQFLIQYYNGEERAKGNILERFSAQQFPDLHSELNLSSLELGDSALYFCASSVGGFRETQYFGPGTRLLVL.

This chain links TRBV6-6 with TRBJ1-5; TRBD1 might be the D (5 bases). The CDR3 covers 13 residues. With 8 bases removed from V and 4 bases from J, the gap between germline ends came to 12 bases. CDR1 and CDR2 (germline): MNHNY, SVGAGI (reference sequence). The CDR3 sequence is CASSAGKNQPQHF. CDR3 DNA sequence: TGTGCCAGCTCTGCAGGGAAGAATCAGCCCCAGCATTTT.

V is TRBV9 and J is TRBJ2-1, with 7 bases lining up with TRBD2. CDR1 is SGDLS, CDR2 YYNGEE, per germline. Trimming removed 0 bases from V and 3 bases from J; junction bases left unmatched: 0. The CDR3 length is 14 residues. Here the CDR3 reads CASSVGDYYNEQFF. DNA for the CDR3: TGTGCCAGCAGCGTAGGGGACTACTACAATGAGCAGTTCTTC.

J is TRBJ1-2 and V is TRBV11-2; D is perhaps TRBD1 (6 bases). Germline CDR1 reads SGHAT; CDR2 reads FQNNGV. The CDR3 is made up of 15 amino acids. Trimming cost V 2 bases and J 4 bases, with 14 bases left between them. CDR3: CASSLLGALGYGYTF. Here the CDR3 DNA reads TGTGCCAGCAGCTTATTGGGGGCGTTGGGCTATGGCTACACCTTC.

This chain connects TRBV10-3 to TRBJ2-7; D is uncertain. This CDR3 has 10 residues. V was trimmed by 3 bases and J by 7 bases, leaving 4 bases between them. In germline, CDR1 is ENHRY, CDR2 SYGVKD. The CDR3 bases are TGTGCCATCAGTGATTTAGAGCAGTACTTC. Protein product: CAISDLEQYF.

This chain uses TRBV3-1 (or the pseudogene TRBV3-2) with TRBJ1-3, with 8 bases matching TRBD1. The germline V gene encodes CDR1 LGHDT and CDR2 YNNKEL (reference sequence). The CDR3 covers 15 residues. V shed 2 bases, J shed 4 bases, and the junction held 4 bases outside the gene matches. CDR3 region: CASSQIRGLGNTIYF. The CDR3 DNA reads TGTGCCAGCAGCCAAATCAGGGGGCTCGGAAACACCATATATTTT.

In nucleotides, the CDR3 is TGTGCCAGCACCAATGGGGCCTTCACCTATGGCTACACCTTC. It encodes CASTNGAFTYGYTF. The gene calls are TRBV2 and TRBJ1-2; possible D gene TRBD1, 5 bases. CDR3 length: 14 residues. Trimming stripped 7 bases from V and 4 bases from J, with 16 bases between. Per the germline V gene, CDR1 is SNHLY and CDR2 is FYNNEI. The variable domain in full, with the rest retrieved from reference TRBV2 and TRBJ1-2, is EPEVTQTPSHQVTQMGQEVILRCVPISNHLYFYWYRQILGQKVEFLVSFYNNEISEKSEIFDDQFSVERPDGSNFTLKIRSTKLEDSAMYFCASTNGAFTYGYTFGSGTRLTVV.

The rearrangement links TRBV7-9 to TRBJ2-2; the match to TRBD2 covers 9 bases. The junction had 4 bases not matched to a gene; V was cut back by 5 bases and J by 3 bases. The length of the CDR3 is 15 residues. Per the germline V gene, CDR1 is SEHNR and CDR2 is FQNEAQ (reference sequence). Here the CDR3 DNA reads TGTGCCAGCAGCCCGCAGCGGGGGGACACCGGGGAGCTGTTTTTT. Translated: CASSPQRGDTGELFF.

J is TRBJ2-2 and V is TRBV24-1, with TRBD2 matching 7 bases. J was trimmed by 6 bases and V by 7 bases; bases with no gene match: 4. The CDR3 consists of 13 residues. CDR1 is KGHDR, CDR2 SFDVKD, per germline. CDR3 amino acids: CATSLRGAGELFF. As DNA, the CDR3 is TGTGCCACCAGCCTCCGGGGGGCCGGGGAGCTGTTTTTT.

V and J are TRBV7-9 and TRBJ1-1; D is perhaps TRBD1 (5 bases). Deletions cut 0 bases from V and 5 bases from J, with 10 bases between. The CDR3 is made up of 14 amino acids. CDR1 is SEHNR and CDR2 is FQNEAQ in the germline V gene (reference sequence). The chain's CDR3 is CASSLAGRATEAFF. The CDR3 nucleotides are TGTGCCAGCAGCTTAGCAGGCAGGGCGACTGAAGCTTTCTTT.

The chain joins TRBV7-3 to TRBJ2-2; D unresolved. CDR1 and CDR2 from the germline V gene are SGHTA and FQGTGA. V was trimmed by 3 bases and J by 5 bases, leaving 4 bases between them. CDR3 size: 12 residues. For the CDR3, the DNA is TGTGCCAGCAGCTTTCATACCGGGGAGCTGTTTTTT. This sequence encodes CASSFHTGELFF.

This CDR3 is CASGLFGNEQFF. The CDR3 region has the DNA TGTGCTAGTGGTTTGTTCGGGAATGAGCAGTTCTTC. This chain joins TRBV12-5 and TRBJ2-1; no clear D gene. CDR1 is LGHNT and CDR2 is FRNRAP in the germline V gene. The CDR3 contains 12 residues. Trimming removed 2 bases at V and 7 bases at J, with 6 bases between.

The V gene is TRBV29-1, the J gene TRBJ1-2, with D possibly TRBD1 on 6 matching bases. Germline V CDR1 and CDR2: SQVTM, ANQGSEA. The CDR3 runs 14 residues. The ends were cut back, 0 bases at V and 3 bases at J, with 11 bases in the middle. The chain's CDR3 is CSVEDRGADYGYTF. The CDR3 DNA reads as TGCAGCGTTGAAGATCGGGGGGCGGACTATGGCTACACCTTC.

As to this clone: The same CDR3 also results from other DNA sequences found in this sample. The chain joins TRBV19 to TRBJ1-1, with 9 bases matching TRBD1. Germline V gene sequence: CDR1 LNHDA, CDR2 SQIVND (reference sequence). The CDR3 has 13 amino acids. The junction had 0 bases not matched to a gene; V was cut back by 4 bases and J by 3 bases. CDR3 loop: CASSRTGDTEAFF. CDR3 DNA sequence: TGTGCCAGTAGTAGGACAGGGGACACTGAAGCTTTCTTT.

This clone appeared a single time. The rearrangement joins TRBV2 to TRBJ2-2, with 7 bases that match TRBD1. The CDR3 spans 15 residues. The germline V gene has CDR1 SNHLY and CDR2 FYNNEI. V gave up 5 bases and J gave up 5 bases; unmatched junction bases: 8. CDR3 sequence: CASSRQGFDTGELFF. The CDR3 DNA is TGTGCCAGCAGTCGACAGGGTTTCGATACCGGGGAGCTGTTTTTT.

The chain uses TRBV14 and TRBJ1-4; 8 bases fit TRBD1. The CDR3 covers 15 residues. Germline V gives CDR1 SGHDN, CDR2 FVKESK. The J segment lost 4 bases and the V segment lost 3 bases, leaving 4 bases of the junction unmatched. The CDR3 DNA follows: TGTGCCAGCAGCCACCCGACAGGGGATAATGAAAAACTGTTTTTT. Encoded protein: CASSHPTGDNEKLFF. Complete variable domain (other parts from reference TRBV14 and TRBJ1-4): EAGVTQFPSHSVIEKGQTVTLRCDPISGHDNLYWYRRVMGKEIKFLLHFVKESKQDESGMPNNRFLAERTGGTYSTLKVQPAELEDSGVYFCASSHPTGDNEKLFFGSGTQLSVL.

This chain connects TRBV5-1 to TRBJ2-7; 9 bases fit TRBD2. V lost 4 bases, J lost 5 bases, and 10 bases stayed unmatched. Germline V gives CDR1 SGHRS, CDR2 YFSETQ. This CDR3 region has 15 residues. The CDR3 DNA sequence: TGCGCCAGCAGCACCGTAGCGGGGGAGTGGGACGAGCAGTACTTC. Translated, it gives CASSTVAGEWDEQYF.

V usage is TRBV5-6 and J usage is TRBJ2-6; D perhaps matches TRBD1 (6 bases). Deletions cut 5 bases from V and 0 bases from J, with 12 bases between. Germline values: CDR1 SGHDT, CDR2 YYEEEE. This CDR3 is built from 16 residues. In DNA form, the CDR3 reads TGTGCCAGCAGTTGGGGGCAAATCTCTGGGGCCAACGTCCTGACTTTC. Its translation: CASSWGQISGANVLTF.